The 11 T cell receptor beta chains reported below all come from one sample, sequenced in a study of human T cells and chemical hapten exposure. TCRdb re-called the RACE reads through MiXCR, storing one row per CDR3 protein. This sample has 70,000 to 85,000 distinct CDR3 sequences, with over 6.5% found just once. Time point: healthy volunteer bleed at 6 weeks. Unseparated into fractions, whole blood served as the source from which total RNA was extracted. Sequences were obtained from whole blood. The receptors here all came from a male donor in good health. Some clones in this sample may be carry-over from other donors' samples.

This clonotype was detected only a few times. The chain couples TRBV7-2 to TRBJ1-6, with 12 positions matching TRBD1. Germline CDR1 reads SGHTA; CDR2 reads FQGNSA. This CDR3 is built from 16 residues. The J segment lost 10 bases and the V segment lost 5 bases, leaving 9 bases of the junction unmatched. The CDR3 loop reads CASSPPGTGGTSPLHF. In DNA form, the CDR3 reads TGTGCCAGCAGCCCCCCCGGGACAGGGGGCACCTCACCCCTCCACTTT. The whole variable domain, filled in from reference TRBV7-2 and TRBJ1-6, reads GAGVSQSPSNKVTEKGKDVELRCDPISGHTALYWYRQSLGQGLEFLIYFQGNSAPDKSGLPSDRFSAERTGGSVSTLTIQRTQQEDSAVYLCASSPPGTGGTSPLHFGNGTRLTVT.

This clonotype came up many times. V usage is TRBV12-3 or TRBV12-4 and J usage is TRBJ2-3; 8 bases match TRBD2. Losses at the gene ends were 7 bases for V and 0 bases for J; bases not matched to a gene: 3. This CDR3 comprises 14 residues. The CDR3 here is CASKVAGSTDTQYF. CDR3 sequence (DNA): TGTGCCAGCAAGGTAGCGGGAAGCACAGATACGCAGTATTTT.

This clonotype was counted only a few times. The chain is built from TRBV11-2 and TRBJ1-5, with D perhaps TRBD1 (5 bases). V lost 1 base and J 7 bases, leaving 8 bases between the germline ends. The length of the CDR3 is 13 residues. Germline loops: CDR1 SGHAT, CDR2 FQNNGV. CDR3 in DNA: TGTGCCAGCAGCTTAGGGTCAGGGCAGCCCCAGCATTTT. Amino acids: CASSLGSGQPQHF.

A few counts support this clonotype. The rearrangement joins TRBV7-9 to TRBJ1-2; D unresolved. V was trimmed by 5 bases and J by 2 bases, leaving 6 bases between them. The CDR3 runs to 12 residues. CDR1 is SEHNR and CDR2 is FQNEAQ in the germline V gene (reference sequence). CDR3 loop: CASSDGNYGYTF. CDR3 in DNA: TGTGCCAGCAGCGACGGCAACTATGGCTACACCTTC.

This clonotype came up a few times. The chain recombines TRBV7-9 with TRBJ2-4; 12 bases map to TRBD2. V shed 4 bases and J 16 bases; nucleotides not matched to a gene: 8. The CDR3 loop spans 13 amino acids. CDR1 is SEHNR and CDR2 is FQNEAQ in the germline V gene (reference sequence). The CDR3 sequence is CASSSHPSGGDYF. CDR3 coding DNA: TGTGCCAGCAGCTCCCACCCTAGCGGGGGGGACTACTTC.

The gene calls are TRBV6-1 and TRBJ2-1; TRBD2 matches at 11 bases. With V trimmed by 8 bases and J by 10 bases, 16 bases remained unmatched. The CDR3 sequence is 16 residues long. The germline V gene has CDR1 MNHNS and CDR2 SASEGT. CDR3 sequence (DNA): TGTGCCAGCCCAGGACAGGACTCTAGCGGGAGGCGCGAGCAGTTCTTC. It is translated as CASPGQDSSGRREQFF.

There are many counts of this clonotype. The chain is built from TRBV6-2 or TRBV6-3 and TRBJ2-5, with D possibly TRBD2 on 6 matching bases. CDR3 size: 15 residues. The germline CDR1 and CDR2 sequences are MNHEY and SVGEGT. Trimming stripped 6 bases from V and 1 base from J, with 15 bases between. This CDR3 is CASRRASGGQETQYF. The CDR3 DNA follows: TGTGCCAGCAGGCGAGCCTCCGGGGGCCAAGAGACCCAGTACTTC.

This clonotype has more than one count but fewer than ten. The chain has TRBV29-1 and TRBJ2-5; possibly TRBD2 for D (6 bases). The CDR3 consists of 14 residues. V was pared by 8 bases and J by 5 bases, with 21 bases between. Germline CDR1 SQVTM, CDR2 ANQGSEA. The CDR3 DNA reads TGCAGCACACCGGAGGGTTGGGGGTCGGAGACCCAGTACTTC. Amino acid sequence: CSTPEGWGSETQYF.

V is TRBV20-1 and J is TRBJ1-6, with D unclear. The germline CDR1 and CDR2 sequences are DFQATT and SNEGSKA (reference sequence). V was shortened by 1 base and J by 15 bases, with 13 bases between the two germline ends. The length of the CDR3 is 12 residues. CDR3 amino acids: CSARAGPYLLHF. In nucleotides, the CDR3 is TGCAGTGCTAGAGCGGGCCCCTACCTCCTCCACTTT.

This chain connects TRBV29-1 to TRBJ2-3, with 8 bases identical to TRBD2. Germline V gene data show CDR1 as SQVTM and CDR2 as ANQGSEA. V lost 8 bases, J lost 1 base, and 5 bases stayed unmatched. This CDR3 contains 13 residues. In nucleotides, the CDR3 is TGCAGCACAGGACTAGCCGGCACAGATACGCAGTATTTT. As protein: CSTGLAGTDTQYF.

This clonotype has a count of ten or more. The chain joins TRBV13 to TRBJ2-7; tentative D call: TRBD1 (5 bases). CDR1 PRHDT and CDR2 FYEKMQ come from the germline V gene (reference sequence). The V end was cut by 6 bases, the J end by 1 base, with 7 bases between. CDR3 length: 12 amino acids. The CDR3 DNA reads as TGTGCCAGCAGGGGGCCTTCCTACGAGCAGTACTTC. This gives the protein CASRGPSYEQYF.